This TCR beta chain was identified in a study of tumor-infiltrating lymphocytes in primary liver carcinoma. Unsorted bulk tissue, roughly 20-32 mg of it, served as the source for co-extraction of RNA and DNA. Production of TCR beta cDNA used 400 to 600 ng total RNA together with a constant-region primer. Libraries for TCR beta were built through three nested multiplex PCR rounds, which together made up a slightly modified ARM-PCR procedure. Use of TRBV1-TRBV30 forward primers with a C-beta reverse primer characterized the first two PCR rounds, which lasted approximately 11 cycles each. TCRdb called the multiplex PCR reads again in MiXCR, with one record for every CDR3 protein. The table has approximately 80,000 distinct CDR3 sequences, around 66% seen once. To note about this clonotype: Its antigen remains unidentified. A junction end diverges from the germline sequence, so it may reflect a read error.

Study results and caveats: Tumor-adjacent and tumor-blood pairs overlapped less than tumor region pairs did.

CDR3 length: 15 residues. The TCR originated in a man in his forties with primary liver carcinoma and hepatitis B virus infection. Sequenced sample: tumor-adjacent normal liver tissue. The chain carries TRBV12-3 or TRBV12-4 and TRBJ2-6; either TRBD1 or TRBD2 may fit D (6 bases each). DNA for the CDR3: TGTGCTAGCAGTTTCGGCAGGAGGGGGGCCAACGTCCTGACATTC. This codes for CASSFGRRGANVLTF.